This T cell receptor beta chain was observed in a study of blood T cells in healthy people across ages. General study findings and limits: In the absence of known donor CMV status, changes in expanded clonotypes were possibly confounded.

As regards this clonotype: Its antigen is not identified.

The donors, healthy Caucasians from Russia, were aged roughly 6 to 90. Samples each yielded at least 6 micrograms of total RNA. The second PCR ran about 6 to 11 cycles with a sample-barcoded 5' primer and J-beta primers. Every cDNA was tagged by a template-switch adaptor with 12 random nucleotides. TCRdb re-analysed the 5' RACE reads in MiXCR, keeping a single row per CDR3 protein. Here the sample spans 800,000 to 900,000 distinct CDR3 sequences, around 68% being singletons. The CDR3 consists of 14 residues. Germline V gene lookup returns CDR1 MDHEN and CDR2 SYDVKM. The ends were cut back, 5 bases at V and 4 bases at J, with 12 bases in the middle.

Sequenced material: blood. The chain uses TRBV28 and TRBJ1-5; weak D call: TRBD1 (6 bases). The TCR was taken from a man aged 30 to 39 in good health. Here the CDR3 DNA reads TGTGCCAGCAGTCCCACAGGGTGGAATCAGCCCCAGCATTTT. It encodes CASSPTGWNQPQHF.